Here is one T cell receptor beta chain with its context. What this receptor recognizes is not known. No per-base quality is available; no much larger clone lies one base away. These data belong to a study of blood T cell repertoires in COVID-19 (dated by TCRdb to about 2020). For the wider study: Collaborator samples came from the United States, Italy and Spain and covered acute and convalescent phases of COVID-19. Subjects who had been exposed to COVID-19, were actively infected with it, or had recovered from it provided the deeply sampled blood TCRbeta repertoires that made up the dataset. The repertoires were made available in a free public database intended to serve as a resource for research on the immune response to SARS-CoV-2. The samples were drawn from two sources: the first 160 participants of the ongoing ImmuneRACE study, and 1,000 to 1,500 subjects contributed by 6 global collaborators. A de-identified subject ID, COVID-19 status, age in years and sex were almost always included in the sample metadata. The material from the prospective study consisted of cDNA or gDNA derived from T cells, B-cell-depleted T cells, or PBMCs. HLA class I and class II types, where available, came from metadata supplied by the sample provider rather than from assay-based typing.

The CDR3 contains 16 residues, cysteine and phenylalanine counted. Of all the DNA, just the CDR3 is kept, 48 bases in frame from base 1. The junction shows trimming of 5 bases on V and 6 bases on J, plus 19 bases between the germline ends. The germline V gene specifies SGHTA as CDR1 and FQGTGA as CDR2. Whole blood was collected in K2EDTA tubes by collaborating institutions according to the institutions' own protocols. Collaborator samples were shipped for TCRbeta analysis as frozen whole blood, isolated PBMCs, or DNA extracted from either sample type. TCRbeta CDR3 regions were amplified from genomic DNA using the immunoSEQ Assay, a bias-controlled multiplex PCR. Turning to the authors' computational methods: The number of nucleated cells in each sample was estimated by amplification of reference gene primers within the assay. To quantify the absolute abundance of each unique TCRbeta CDR3 rearrangement, sequence reads were collapsed and filtered. Productive Simpson clonality was computed per sample as the square root of Simpson's diversity index over productive rearrangements. The table comes from immuneACCESS by way of TCRdb, which keeps in-frame sequences with V and J called. Part of the clones is missing from these tables; in studies checked, under half for an unresolved V gene and the rest for unknown reasons. D and trimming were read from the DNA, whereas the V and J calls and clone size are those reported in that table. Here the sample has around 200,000 clones; less than 90% occur a single time. 15% to 20% of the sample is in the top ten clones.

Results and caveats for the whole study, not just this receptor: The amount of clinical and demographic metadata varied by source and participant and was provided uncurated.

The chain uses TRBV7-3 and TRBJ2-2, and possibly TRBD1, on 6 matching bases. Sequencing was done on a sample of peripheral blood. The source is a woman aged 80 or over with active or convalescent COVID-19. The CDR3 protein sequence reads: CASSPQSRGSAGELFF. Read as DNA, the sequence is TGTGCCAGCAGCCCCCAATCCAGGGGTTCCGCCGGGGAGCTGTTTTTT. Beyond the CDR3, the reference TRBV7-3 and TRBJ2-2 genes provide the residues; the full variable domain reads: GAGVSQTPSNKVTEKGKYVELRCDPISGHTALYWYRQSLGQGPEFLIYFQGTGAADDSGLPNDRFFAVRPEGSVSTLKIQRTERGDSAVYLCASSPQSRGSAGELFFGEGSRLTVL.